What follows are 10 T cell receptor beta chains derived from one specimen sequenced in a study of regulatory T cells in long-lasting Graves disease. Arm-PCR of CDR3 regions and iRepertoire HTBI primers were used to build TCR beta libraries. TCRdb reprocessed the multiplex PCR reads with MiXCR, giving one entry per CDR3 protein. The sample has 200,000 to 250,000 distinct CDR3 sequences; 18% are singletons. Time point indicated: newly diagnosed GD, antithyroid drugs for less than 3 months. PBMC-derived RNA was used for the TCR library. The material sequenced was peripheral blood mononuclear cells (PBMCs), taken at new diagnosis, from a patient treated with antithyroid drugs. The receptors stem from a female donor with Graves disease.

This clonotype occurred a few times. Possible read error: a much larger clone is one base away. The chain combines TRBV2 with TRBJ2-7; D gene unclear. This CDR3 is built from 13 residues. V was pared by 5 bases and J by 2 bases, with 10 bases between. Looked up from germline, CDR1 is SNHLY and CDR2 is FYNNEI. The CDR3 protein is CASSSDVAYEQYF. DNA for the CDR3: TGTGCCAGCAGTTCGGACGTTGCCTACGAGCAGTACTTC.

The table lists this clonotype with many counts. This chain connects TRBV7-3 to TRBJ2-5; 11 nucleotides line up with TRBD1. The V and J ends lost 4 bases and 4 bases, in that order; junction bases with no gene match: 5. The CDR3 loop spans 15 amino acids. Germline values: CDR1 SGHTA, CDR2 FQGTGA. The DNA for the CDR3 is TGTGCCAGCAGCTCCTCGGACAGGGGGCGAGAGACCCAGTACTTC. Encoded protein: CASSSSDRGRETQYF.

The J gene is TRBJ2-7, the V gene TRBV20-1, with 8 bases fitting TRBD1. Germline CDR1 and CDR2: DFQATT and SNEGSKA (reference sequence). V shed 5 bases, J shed 2 bases, and the junction held 5 bases outside the gene matches. CDR3 size: 13 residues. DNA for the CDR3: TGCAGTGCTGGTAGACAGGGGACCTACGAGCAGTACTTC. Translation: CSAGRQGTYEQYF.

This clonotype was seen many times. CDR3 bases: TGTGCCAGCAGTGTCTTGAAGGCTGAAGCTTTCTTT. This codes for CASSVLKAEAFF. V and J are TRBV2 and TRBJ1-1; D not certain. Germline lookup yields CDR1 SNHLY and CDR2 FYNNEI. V was pared by 4 bases and J by 6 bases, with 9 bases between. The CDR3 is made up of 12 amino acids.

This clonotype has a count of ten or more. This chain joins TRBV4-1 and TRBJ1-5; TRBD1 aligns across 8 bases. Losses at the gene ends were 0 bases for V and 2 bases for J; bases not matched to a gene: 3. The length of the CDR3 is 16 residues. The V gene's germline CDR1 is MGHRA and CDR2 YSYEKL. CDR3 sequence: CASSQEAGGRNQPQHF. The CDR3 nucleotides are TGCGCCAGCAGCCAAGAAGCAGGGGGCCGCAATCAGCCCCAGCATTTT.

This clonotype was found many times. This sequence joins TRBV27 and TRBJ2-7; D gene ambiguous. The CDR3 length is 13 residues. V lost 4 bases and J lost 4, with 11 bases in between. CDR1 MNHEY and CDR2 SMNVEV come from the germline V gene (reference sequence). The CDR3 bases are TGTGCCAGCAGTTGGTCGTTAGAATACGAGCAGTACTTC. This codes for CASSWSLEYEQYF.

This clonotype was recorded many times. The chain's CDR3 is CSAYLQGAFGGYTF. DNA for the CDR3: TGCAGTGCTTACTTACAGGGAGCTTTTGGGGGCTACACCTTC. The chain has TRBV20-1 and TRBJ1-2, with D tentatively TRBD1 (6 bases). Germline loops: CDR1 DFQATT, CDR2 SNEGSKA (reference sequence). CDR3 length: 14 amino acids. V was cut by 5 bases and J by 8 bases, with 21 bases left in between.

The chain is built from TRBV28 and TRBJ2-7; D perhaps matches TRBD1 (6 bases). Trimming took off 3 bases at V and 2 bases at J, with 14 bases between the two ends. Germline V gene data show CDR1 as MDHEN and CDR2 as SYDVKM. The CDR3 sequence is 15 residues long. The CDR3 nucleotides read TGTGCCAGCAGTTTTCAGGGCAGGGGAACCTACGAGCAGTACTTC. It is translated as CASSFQGRGTYEQYF. Drawing the rest from reference TRBV28 and TRBJ2-7, the complete variable domain is DVKVTQSSRYLVKRTGEKVFLECVQDMDHENMFWYRQDPGLGLRLIYFSYDVKMKEKGDIPEGYSVSREKKERFSLILESASTNQTSMYLCASSFQGRGTYEQYFGPGTRLTVT.

There are many counts of this clonotype. This sequence joins TRBV19 and TRBJ2-1; the D is unclear. CDR3 size: 11 residues. CDR1 is LNHDA and CDR2 is SQIVND in the germline V gene (reference sequence). V was cut by 8 bases and J by 2 bases, with 4 bases left in between. CDR3 DNA: TGTGCCAGTCAAACCTACAATGAGCAGTTCTTC. Protein: CASQTYNEQFF.

The table lists this clonotype with a few counts. The chain uses TRBV27 and TRBJ2-6; 9 bases are shared with TRBD1. The length of the CDR3 is 16 residues. CDR1 is MNHEY, CDR2 SMNVEV, per germline (reference sequence). V trimming: 7 bases; J trimming: 0 bases; junction bases outside the gene matches: 4. In DNA, the CDR3 is TGTGCCAGCAAAGGGACAGGGCGCTCTGGGGCCAACGTCCTGACTTTC. Protein product: CASKGTGRSGANVLTF.